Listed below are T cell receptor beta chains from one sample, sequenced in a study of blood T cell repertoires in COVID-19. Generated by immunoSEQ multiplex PCR, the TCRdb table keeps only in-frame clones and is missing some. The sample records under 200,000 clones, around nine tenths being singletons. The sample comprised PBMCs or T cells enriched from blood (not recorded which). Every receptor here comes from a young woman who had recovered from COVID-19. The conserved cysteine and the conserved F or W are not part of the CDR3 here. Each record gives: V gene, J gene, clone size, CDR3 protein. Some rows have no size entry. The others give once, few or many, or a class for an expanded clone.

V gene: TRBV5-1
J gene: TRBJ2-2
clone size: -
CDR3 protein: ASSLAGGNTGELF

V gene: TRBV6-2/TRBV6-3
J gene: TRBJ2-1
clone size: -
CDR3 protein: ASSATLGAISYNEQF

V gene: TRBV4-1
J gene: TRBJ2-7
clone size: few
CDR3 protein: ASSQGLRAGDEQY

V gene: TRBV19
J gene: TRBJ2-1
clone size: -
CDR3 protein: ASKMVEDNEQF

V gene: TRBV7-9
J gene: TRBJ2-7
clone size: few
CDR3 protein: ASSLPPLSGAPREQY

V gene: TRBV7-2
J gene: TRBJ1-1
clone size: once
CDR3 protein: ASSLPQNTEAF

V gene: TRBV9
J gene: TRBJ2-5
clone size: -
CDR3 protein: ASSVDQGAKETQY

V gene: TRBV28
J gene: TRBJ2-7
clone size: -
CDR3 protein: ASSSLARSYEQY

V gene: TRBV13
J gene: TRBJ1-6
clone size: -
CDR3 protein: ASSSLVDRDGSPLH

V gene: TRBV19
J gene: TRBJ1-2
clone size: few
CDR3 protein: ASSTRGGGGYGYT

V gene: TRBV14
J gene: TRBJ1-4
clone size: -
CDR3 protein: ASSQESSRLNEKLF

V gene: TRBV18
J gene: TRBJ2-3
clone size: few
CDR3 protein: ASSPNRGRADTQY

V gene: TRBV7-7
J gene: TRBJ2-1
clone size: -
CDR3 protein: ASSLGENPYNEQF

V gene: TRBV6-2/TRBV6-3
J gene: TRBJ1-1
clone size: few
CDR3 protein: ASSYFRVADTEAF

V gene: TRBV11-2
J gene: TRBJ2-7
clone size: few
CDR3 protein: ASTKDRGFPYEQY

V gene: TRBV5-1
J gene: TRBJ1-2
clone size: -
CDR3 protein: ASSSPGQTITNYGYT

V gene: TRBV19
J gene: TRBJ2-5
clone size: once
CDR3 protein: ASSLPEGLRKETQY

V gene: TRBV6-4
J gene: TRBJ2-2
clone size: -
CDR3 protein: ASSPRGGNTGELF

V gene: TRBV6-2/TRBV6-3
J gene: TRBJ2-7
clone size: once
CDR3 protein: ASSSPATSGYEQY

V gene: TRBV18
J gene: TRBJ1-2
clone size: -
CDR3 protein: ASSPLGTGENYGYT

V gene: TRBV5-1
J gene: TRBJ1-1
clone size: -
CDR3 protein: ASSDTGGTTEAF

V gene: TRBV28
J gene: TRBJ1-2
clone size: few
CDR3 protein: ASRTVGGYT

V gene: TRBV4-2
J gene: TRBJ2-5
clone size: -
CDR3 protein: ASSQEGREGGETQY

V gene: TRBV5-1
J gene: TRBJ2-7
clone size: -
CDR3 protein: ASSLGLGDEQY

V gene: TRBV25-1
J gene: TRBJ2-5
clone size: -
CDR3 protein: ASSEYMGGSWLETQY

V gene: TRBV19
J gene: TRBJ2-2
clone size: -
CDR3 protein: ASSLGQTIRDGELF